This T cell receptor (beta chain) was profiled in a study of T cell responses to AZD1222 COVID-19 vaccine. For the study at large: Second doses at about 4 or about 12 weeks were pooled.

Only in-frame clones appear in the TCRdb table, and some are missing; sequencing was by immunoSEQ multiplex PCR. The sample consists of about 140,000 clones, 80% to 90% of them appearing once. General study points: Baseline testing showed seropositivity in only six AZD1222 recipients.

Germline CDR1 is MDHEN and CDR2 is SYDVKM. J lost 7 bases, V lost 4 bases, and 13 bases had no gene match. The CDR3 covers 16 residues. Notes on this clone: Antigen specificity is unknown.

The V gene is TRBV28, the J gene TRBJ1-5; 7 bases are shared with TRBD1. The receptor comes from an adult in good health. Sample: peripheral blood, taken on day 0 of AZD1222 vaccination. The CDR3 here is CASSSTQTGEIQPQHF. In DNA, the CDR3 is TGTGCCAGCAGTTCGACCCAAACAGGGGAAATACAGCCCCAGCATTTT.